The 22 T cell receptor beta chains below come from one sample, sequenced in a study of breast tumors, draining lymph nodes, adjacent tissues. TCRdb ran MiXCR on the multiplex PCR reads and lists one entry per CDR3 protein. Of about 230,000 distinct CDR3 sequences listed, about 34% are singletons. Samples came from axillary lymph nodes draining the breast cancer. Sequenced sample: axillary lymph node tissue. The receptors derive from a female donor with breast cancer. Some clones in this sample may be carry-over from other donors' samples.

This clonotype came up many times. A read error is possible here, since a much larger clone lies one base away. The rearrangement joins TRBV9 to TRBJ1-6; perhaps TRBD1 as D (6 bases). Per the germline V gene, CDR1 is SGDLS and CDR2 is YYNGEE. This CDR3 has 15 residues. The CDR3 reads CASSVAQGGSSPPHF. In DNA form, the CDR3 reads TGTGCCAGCAGCGTAGCTCAAGGGGGGAGTTCACCCCCCCACTTT. Supplemented by reference TRBV9 and TRBJ1-6, the full variable domain reads DSGVTQTPKHLITATGQRVTLRCSPRSGDLSVYWYQQSLDQGLQFLIQYYNGEERAKGNILERFSAQQFPDLHSELNLSSLELGDSALYFCASSVAQGGSSPPHFGNGTRLTVT.

The CDR3 nucleotides read TGTGCCAGCAGCCAAGGATCCGGGACTAGCGGGAAGCTCGAGCAGTACTTC. It encodes CASSQGSGTSGKLEQYF. V usage is TRBV4-2 and J usage is TRBJ2-7; TRBD2 agrees at 13 bases. The germline gives CDR1 LGHNA, CDR2 YNFKEQ. This CDR3 region has 17 residues. Losses at the gene ends were 1 base for V and 6 bases for J; bases not matched to a gene: 9.

The genes are TRBV2 and TRBJ2-1, with D tentatively TRBD1 or TRBD2 (5 bases each). This CDR3 region has 15 residues. Trimming took off 8 bases at V and 2 bases at J, with 16 bases between the two ends. CDR1 is SNHLY and CDR2 is FYNNEI in the germline V gene. The CDR3 loop reads CASAHRDHPYNEQFF. In DNA form, the CDR3 reads TGTGCCAGCGCCCACCGGGACCATCCCTACAATGAGCAGTTCTTC.

Many counts were recorded for this clonotype. The chain has TRBV29-1 and TRBJ2-5, with D perhaps being TRBD1 or TRBD2 (5 bases each). The V end was cut by 4 bases, the J end by 10 bases, with 16 bases between. Germline CDR1 and CDR2: SQVTM and ANQGSEA. The CDR3 length is 12 residues. The CDR3: CSVGDANRVQYF. In DNA form, the CDR3 reads TGCAGCGTTGGGGACGCGAATCGGGTCCAGTACTTC.

The gene calls are TRBV2 and TRBJ1-2, with TRBD1 identical over 8 bases. Germline-derived CDR1 and CDR2 are SNHLY and FYNNEI. This CDR3 is 14 amino acids long. V trimming: 4 bases; J trimming: 5 bases; junction bases outside the gene matches: 6. CDR3 in DNA: TGTGCCAGCAGTGGGCCTGACAGGGGATATGGCTACACCTTC. This codes for CASSGPDRGYGYTF.

This clonotype came up many times. The chain carries TRBV5-1 and TRBJ2-1; 7 bases fit TRBD2. V lost 0 bases and J lost 6; bases outside the gene matches: 3. The CDR3 sequence is 14 residues long. Germline V gene data show CDR1 as SGHRS and CDR2 as YFSETQ. The CDR3 DNA is TGCGCCAGCAGCTTGGGTGGGAGGGCCAATGAGCAGTTCTTC. Its protein is CASSLGGRANEQFF.

This clonotype came up many times. The J gene is TRBJ2-2, the V gene TRBV10-3; 14 nucleotides align to TRBD2. The J segment lost 0 bases and the V segment lost 4 bases, leaving 7 bases of the junction unmatched. CDR1 is ENHRY and CDR2 is SYGVKD in the germline V gene. The CDR3 runs to 19 residues. CDR3 coding DNA: TGTGCCATCAGTGCCGCCCAGGGACTAGCGGGAGCGAACACCGGGGAGCTGTTTTTT. As protein: CAISAAQGLAGANTGELFF.

The V gene is TRBV5-1, the J gene TRBJ2-5; 16 bases match TRBD2. This CDR3 is built from 16 residues. The V gene end was trimmed by 3 bases and the J gene end by 5 bases; junction bases not matched to a gene: 4. Germline V gives CDR1 SGHRS, CDR2 YFSETQ. The CDR3 nucleotides are TGCGCCAGCAGCTCTCCGGGACTAGCGGGAGGGGAGACCCAGTACTTC. Its protein product is CASSSPGLAGGETQYF.

The chain has TRBV3-1 and TRBJ2-6, with 7 nucleotides matching TRBD2. The CDR3 sequence is 16 residues long. Per the germline V gene, CDR1 is LGHDT and CDR2 is YNNKEL (reference sequence). V lost 1 base, J lost 0 bases, and 0 bases stayed unmatched. CDR3 bases: TGTGCCAGCAGCCAAGCGGGGGGCTCTGGGGCCAACGTCCTGACTTTC. Protein: CASSQAGGSGANVLTF.

A note on this clonotype: The limits of the CDR3 on the DNA are not certain, so only TCRdb's listed CDR3 is given. The CDR3 reads CASTSTELRAVLRAGHQHF. The chain has TRBV7-3 and TRBJ1-5. Both ends counted, the CDR3 spans 19 residues. CDR1 and CDR2 (germline): SGHTA, FQGTGA.

The chain carries TRBV7-9 and TRBJ1-6, with D perhaps matching TRBD1 (6 bases). V gave up 4 bases and J gave up 4 bases, with 20 bases separating them. The CDR3 extends over 18 amino acids. Germline values: CDR1 SEHNR, CDR2 FQNEAQ (reference sequence). CDR3 bases: TGTGCCAGCAGCTGGGGAGGGCCTGACAGGAGGTATAATTCACCCCTCCACTTT. It codes for CASSWGGPDRRYNSPLHF.

As to this clonotype: Germline is not matched at one junction end, which may reflect a read error. The V gene is TRBV5-1, the J gene TRBJ2-1; 12 positions agree with TRBD2. Germline CDR1 is SGHRS and CDR2 is YFSETQ. CDR3 size: 16 residues. DNA of the CDR3: TGTGCCAGCAGCTTAAGGACTAGCGGGGCCTACAATGAACAGTTCTTC. Translation: CASSLRTSGAYNEQFF.

J is TRBJ1-6 and V is TRBV6-9; maybe TRBD1 (6 bases). Germline-derived CDR1 and CDR2 are MNHGY and SVAAGI. V lost 6 bases, J lost 7 bases, and 19 bases lay in between. The CDR3 runs 16 residues. In DNA, the CDR3 is TGTGCCAGCAGACCCGGCAGGGGAGTTCGGAATTCACCCCTCCACTTT. It translates to CASRPGRGVRNSPLHF.

Comment on this clonotype: A much larger clone differs by one base, so this may be a read error. This chain links TRBV30 with TRBJ2-2; tentatively, D is TRBD2 (6 bases). Germline values: CDR1 GTSNPN, CDR2 SVGIG (reference sequence). The CDR3 has 13 amino acids. In DNA form, the CDR3 reads TGTGCCTGGACTCGACTAGTTTCCGGGGAGCTGCTTTTT. This gives the protein CAWTRLVSGELLF.

This clonotype was seen many times. The rearrangement joins TRBV20-1 to TRBJ1-2, with 10 bases fitting TRBD1. V lost 3 bases, J lost 6 bases, and 7 bases stayed unmatched. The CDR3 has 14 amino acids. Germline CDR1 and CDR2: DFQATT and SNEGSKA (reference sequence). The CDR3 is CSARPTGGGHGYTF. The CDR3 DNA follows: TGCAGTGCTAGGCCGACAGGGGGCGGTCATGGCTACACCTTC.

This clonotype has more than one count but fewer than ten. The chain recombines TRBV24-1 with TRBJ1-1, with D possibly being TRBD1 (6 bases). The CDR3 totals 14 residues. Germline CDR1 and CDR2: KGHDR and SFDVKD. V was clipped by 4 bases and J by 5 bases, with 13 bases between them. CDR3 region: CATSEPTGRTEAFF. Here the CDR3 DNA reads TGTGCCACCAGTGAACCTACAGGGAGGACTGAAGCTTTCTTT.

Many counts were recorded for this clonotype. The V call is TRBV6-5, the J call TRBJ2-3; 7 positions agree with TRBD1. From germline, CDR1 is MNHEY and CDR2 SVGAGI. This CDR3 contains 13 residues. The trim removed 8 bases at V and 5 bases at J, leaving 7 bases unmatched. The CDR3 nucleotides read TGTGCCAGCTTTGGACAGGCCGGAGATACGCAGTATTTT. Amino acid sequence: CASFGQAGDTQYF.

This rearrangement joins TRBV30 to TRBJ2-7; possibly TRBD1 or TRBD2 for D (5 bases each). Trimming left V 0 bases short and J 1 base short, with 7 bases between. CDR3 length: 13 residues. The germline V gene has CDR1 GTSNPN and CDR2 SVGIG (reference sequence). The CDR3 region is CAWSVWGSYEQYF. In DNA form, the CDR3 reads TGTGCCTGGAGTGTGTGGGGGTCCTACGAGCAGTACTTC.

At least ten counts were recorded for this clonotype. The J gene is TRBJ2-6, the V gene TRBV24-1; D unclear. Germline assignment: CDR1 KGHDR and CDR2 SFDVKD. V gave up 5 bases and J gave up 0 bases, with 13 bases separating them. The CDR3 consists of 17 residues. CDR3 protein: CATSARSVFSGANVLTF. The CDR3 nucleotides are TGTGCCACCAGTGCCCGGTCAGTTTTCTCTGGGGCCAACGTCCTGACTTTC.

This clonotype was counted many times. The chain couples TRBV5-6 to TRBJ2-7, with D hard to call. This CDR3 contains 13 residues. CDR1 is SGHDT, CDR2 YYEEEE, per germline. Deletions cut 5 bases from V and 3 bases from J, with 12 bases between. The CDR3 loop is CASRVQGSYEQYF. In DNA form, the CDR3 reads TGTGCCAGCAGAGTACAAGGAAGCTACGAGCAGTACTTC. The full variable domain, with the rest looked up from reference TRBV5-6 and TRBJ2-7, is DAGVTQSPTHLIKTRGQQVTLRCSPKSGHDTVSWYQQALGQGPQFIFQYYEEEERQRGNFPDRFSGHQFPNYSSELNVNALLLGDSALYLCASRVQGSYEQYFGPGTRLTVT.

At least ten counts were recorded for this clonotype. The chain couples TRBV24-1 to TRBJ2-7; a possible D gene is TRBD1 (5 bases). V shed 7 bases and J shed 4 bases, with 19 bases lying between them. The CDR3 is 15 amino acids. The germline CDR1 and CDR2 sequences are KGHDR and SFDVKD. This CDR3 is CATRVSGPLGYEQYF. The CDR3 nucleotides read TGTGCCACCAGAGTGTCAGGGCCTTTGGGATACGAGCAGTACTTC.

This clonotype has at least ten counts. A single base separates this from a much larger clone, so it may be a read error. V and J are TRBV11-2 and TRBJ1-2, with 7 nucleotides matching TRBD1. Unmatched junction bases numbered 9, after V lost 0 bases and J lost 8 bases. The germline gives CDR1 SGHAT, CDR2 FQNNGV. The CDR3 runs 15 residues. The CDR3 nucleotides read TGTGCCAGCAGCTTAGAGGGGACAGCCCCCTGGGGCTACACCTTC. Amino acids: CASSLEGTAPWGYTF.